This T cell receptor (beta chain) stems from a study of shared clonotypes between healthy human individuals. The donors, healthy adults who were HIV-negative, had experienced no recent acute infections or vaccinations. In germline, CDR1 is MDHEN, CDR2 SYDVKM. CDR3 length equals 14 residues. After removal of 3 bases from V and 10 bases from J, the junction contained 6 bases not matched to a gene. Per the authors' pipeline: Filtering differed for immunoSEQ, which gave only junction sequences without quality scores. Assay: immunoSEQ multiplex PCR; the TCRdb copy retains only in-frame clones and omits some. The V and J calls and clone size are taken from that table; D and trimming were inferred from the DNA. The sample holds hundreds of thousands of clones; 60% to 85% are singletons and the top ten take roughly 13%.

The chain joins TRBV28 to TRBJ2-1, with TRBD2 matching 10 bases. The source is a woman between 40 and 50 years old in good health. Some clones in this sample may be carry-over from other donors' samples. Material for sequencing was PBMCs. The CDR3 here is CASSFGLAGVEQFF. CDR3 sequence (DNA): TGTGCCAGCAGTTTTGGGCTAGCGGGAGTGGAGCAGTTCTTC. The variable domain in full, with the rest retrieved from reference TRBV28 and TRBJ2-1, is DVKVTQSSRYLVKRTGEKVFLECVQDMDHENMFWYRQDPGLGLRLIYFSYDVKMKEKGDIPEGYSVSREKKERFSLILESASTNQTSMYLCASSFGLAGVEQFFGPGTRLTVL.